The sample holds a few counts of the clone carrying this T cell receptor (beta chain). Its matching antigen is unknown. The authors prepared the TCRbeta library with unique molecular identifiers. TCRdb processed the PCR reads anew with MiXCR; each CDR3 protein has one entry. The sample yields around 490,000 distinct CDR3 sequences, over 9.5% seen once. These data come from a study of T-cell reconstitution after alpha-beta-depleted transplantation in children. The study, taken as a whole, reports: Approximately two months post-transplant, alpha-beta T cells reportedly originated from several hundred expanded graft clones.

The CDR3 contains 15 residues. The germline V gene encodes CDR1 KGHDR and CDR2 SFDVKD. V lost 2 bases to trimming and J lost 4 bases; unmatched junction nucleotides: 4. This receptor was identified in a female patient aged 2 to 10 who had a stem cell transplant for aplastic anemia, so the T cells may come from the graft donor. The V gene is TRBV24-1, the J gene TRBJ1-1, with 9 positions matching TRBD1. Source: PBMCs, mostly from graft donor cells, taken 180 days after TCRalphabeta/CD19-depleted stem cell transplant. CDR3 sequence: CATSDSGTGITEAFF. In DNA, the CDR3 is TGTGCCACCAGTGATTCTGGGACAGGGATCACTGAAGCTTTCTTT.